The clone carrying this TCR beta chain has just a few counts. Its antigen remains unknown. The sample is drawn from a study of post-analysis software for immune sequencing data. Presence of unique molecular identifiers characterized the TCR beta cDNA libraries. TCRdb used MiXCR to reprocess the PCR reads, holding one entry per CDR3 protein. The profile shows fewer than 850,000 distinct CDR3 sequences, just over 45% of them singletons. Overall study results and limits: Those samples that were prepared in the same batch co-clustered strongly by F measure. TRBV5-6, TRBV5-1 and TRBV20-1 belonged to a set of roughly 5 TRBV segments that were more frequent in patients than controls.

Germline CDR1 is SGHRS and CDR2 is YFSETQ. V gave up 2 bases and J gave up 5 bases; unmatched junction bases: 6. The CDR3 has 14 residues. This TCR was sampled from a girl aged 5-17 years with multiple sclerosis. J is TRBJ2-7 and V is TRBV5-1; 8 nucleotides match TRBD1. Sequencing was carried out using blood. The CDR3 reads CASSFQGALDEQYF. Written as DNA, the CDR3 is TGCGCCAGCAGCTTCCAGGGGGCTCTTGACGAGCAGTACTTC.